This T cell receptor (beta chain) derives from a study of Graves' ophthalmopathy and Graves' hyperthyroidism. There are many counts of this clonotype. For repertoire sequencing, the TCR beta CDR3 regions were amplified from RNA transcripts. First-round RT-PCR relied on HTBI primers, and a second-round multiplex PCR came next. Via MiXCR, TCRdb re-called the multiplex PCR reads, giving one row per CDR3 protein. Of some 1.1 million distinct CDR3 sequences in the sample, about 38% were seen once. With 7 bases removed from V and 2 bases from J, the gap between germline ends came to 11 bases. The CDR3 runs 13 residues. Germline lookup yields CDR1 LNHDA and CDR2 SQIVND (reference sequence).

This rearrangement joins TRBV19 to TRBJ1-2; D is uncertain. This clonotype was obtained from an adult man with Graves' hyperthyroidism. Sequencing was done on a sample of peripheral blood or thyroid tissue (not recorded which). The DNA for the CDR3 is TGTGCCAGTACCCATCGGGTGAACTATGGCTACACCTTC. This gives the protein CASTHRVNYGYTF.